This paragraph covers one T cell receptor beta chain sequence. Profiled with immunoSEQ multiplex PCR; TCRdb holds only in-frame clones, not every one. The profile covers more than 300,000 clones, with around 83% appearing a single time and approximately 1.9% taken by the ten largest. Treatment meaning: about 20 received Ad26.COV2.S at low or high dose, single or two shots; about 5 received placebo; per-sample allocation not given. Specimen acquisition occurred on day 63 following the initial vaccine or placebo injection. Wuhan-strain spike was delivered by a replication-incompetent Ad26 vector. The V and J ends lost 1 base and 4 bases respectively, with 4 bases between them. Per the germline V gene, CDR1 is SGHDN and CDR2 is FVKESK. The CDR3 runs 13 residues. The entry originates in a study of Ad26.COV2.S vaccination and SARS-CoV-2 variants. Turning to the study itself: Among those in the COV1001 Ad26.COV2.S trial arm was the donor. Once, or twice with 56 days between doses, Ad26.COV2.S was given intramuscularly.

The rearrangement links TRBV14 to TRBJ2-2, with no clear D. This sequence was found in a person aged 18-60 years who received the Ad26.COV2.S COVID-19 vaccine or a placebo. The specimen comprised peripheral blood, sampled in a trial of Ad26.COV2.S vaccine versus placebo. CDR3 region: CASSQGPTGELFF. CDR3 nucleotides: TGTGCCAGCAGCCAAGGACCCACCGGGGAGCTGTTTTTT.